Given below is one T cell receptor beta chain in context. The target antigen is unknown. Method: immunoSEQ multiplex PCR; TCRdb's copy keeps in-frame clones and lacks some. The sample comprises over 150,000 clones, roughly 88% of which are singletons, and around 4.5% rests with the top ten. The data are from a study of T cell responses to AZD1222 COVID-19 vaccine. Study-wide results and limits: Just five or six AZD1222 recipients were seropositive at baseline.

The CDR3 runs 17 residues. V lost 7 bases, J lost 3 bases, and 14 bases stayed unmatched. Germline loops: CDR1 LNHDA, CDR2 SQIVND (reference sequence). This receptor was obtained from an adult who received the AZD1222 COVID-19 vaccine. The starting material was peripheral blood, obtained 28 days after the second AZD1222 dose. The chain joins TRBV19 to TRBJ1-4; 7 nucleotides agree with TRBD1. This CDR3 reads CASTSQASRGANEKLFF. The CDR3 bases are TGTGCCAGTACCTCTCAGGCTTCCAGGGGGGCTAATGAAAAACTGTTTTTT.